This is a list of T cell receptor beta chains from one sample in a study of T cell changes during pregnancy in multiple sclerosis. TCRdb's copy holds only in-frame clones and misses some; the assay was immunoSEQ multiplex PCR. The sample lists around 59,000 clones, 91% occurring once. Sequenced material: CD4+ T cells from peripheral blood mononuclear cells, taken in the first trimester of pregnancy. All receptors come from a female donor with multiple sclerosis, enrolled in a pregnancy study. CDR3s include the opening cysteine and the closing phenylalanine or tryptophan. A D gene is named only where the DNA matches it firmly. The size entry is marked missing in some rows and otherwise reads once, few, many or a size class.

V gene,J gene,CDR3 length,clone size,D gene,CDR3 DNA,CDR3 protein
TRBV21-1,TRBJ1-1,19,.,.,TGTGCCAGCAGCCTACCCTCCCCCCGGGACAGGGTTTTGGACACTGAAGCTTTCTTT,CASSLPSPRDRVLDTEAFF
TRBV6-6,TRBJ2-3,14,medium-sized,TRBD1,TGTGCCAGCCGCCACGGGACAGGAGCAGATACGCAGTATTTT,CASRHGTGADTQYF
TRBV19,TRBJ1-1,19,once,.,TGTGCCAGTAGTATAGCACAGAGCCGCGTTACTCGTATGAACACTGAAGCTTTCTTT,CASSIAQSRVTRMNTEAFF
TRBV5-5,TRBJ1-2,12,.,.,TGTGCCAGCAGCTTGCCACAGGCGGGCTACACCTTC,CASSLPQAGYTF
TRBV15,TRBJ1-5,20,.,TRBD1,TGTGCCACCAGCAGAGATCATCCTACAGGGGAGCGATATAGCAATCAGCCCCAGCATTTT,CATSRDHPTGERYSNQPQHF
TRBV9,TRBJ2-6,18,.,.,TGTGCCAGCAGCGCCTCCCTAAGCCCCCCCTCTGGGGCCAACGTCCTGACTTTC,CASSASLSPPSGANVLTF
TRBV5-1,TRBJ2-5,16,few,TRBD2,TGCGCCAGCAGCTTGTCGGCGGGGGGGGGCCAAGAGACCCAGTACTTC,CASSLSAGGGQETQYF
TRBV5-1,TRBJ2-2,14,.,.,TGCGCCAGCAGCCTCATCTCGGGGACCGGGGAGCTGTTTTTT,CASSLISGTGELFF
TRBV7-8,TRBJ2-5,14,once,.,TGTGCCAGCAGCCCAGGGGTCAACCAAGAGACCCAGTACTTC,CASSPGVNQETQYF
TRBV5-4,TRBJ2-2,15,.,TRBD2,TGTGCCAGCAGCCCGGGACTAGCGTACGCCGGGGAGCTGTTTTTT,CASSPGLAYAGELFF
TRBV19,TRBJ2-3,16,.,TRBD1,TGTGCCAGTAGTATAGATAGTGGGACAGGGGCAGATACGCAGTATTTT,CASSIDSGTGADTQYF
TRBV7-2,TRBJ1-1,13,.,TRBD1,TGTGCCAGCAGCTCCGGGACAGGGGGCGCGGCTTTCTTT,CASSSGTGGAAFF
TRBV20-1,TRBJ2-7,11,.,.,TGCAGTGCAACCCAGGAGGACGAGCAGTACTTC,CSATQEDEQYF
TRBV18,TRBJ2-7,15,.,.,TGTGCCAGCTCACCACCTCCCCCGGGTGCCTACGAGCAGTACTTC,CASSPPPPGAYEQYF
TRBV29-1,TRBJ1-4,12,.,.,TGCAGCGTCCAGACGGGAGGTGAAAAACTGTTTTTT,CSVQTGGEKLFF
TRBV19,TRBJ1-1,13,.,.,TGTGCCAGTAGTCTTGGCTCGAACACTGAAGCTTTCTTT,CASSLGSNTEAFF
TRBV4-3,TRBJ2-3,14,.,TRBD2,TGCGCCAGCAGCCAACCCGGGGGGACAGATACGCAGTATTTT,CASSQPGGTDTQYF
TRBV11-2,TRBJ1-2,15,.,TRBD1,TGTGCCAGCAGCCTAACCGGACAGGGTGGATATGGCTACACCTTC,CASSLTGQGGYGYTF
TRBV7-3,TRBJ2-7,13,.,.,TGTGCCAGCAGCTTAGGGGTTAGGGGCGAGCAGTACTTC,CASSLGVRGEQYF
TRBV7-2,TRBJ1-3,15,.,.,TGTGCCAGCAGCTCCGGGGCGGGGGGTGGAAACACCATATATTTT,CASSSGAGGGNTIYF
TRBV19,TRBJ2-6,17,.,.,TGTGCCAGTAGTACGGAGGGACGGATCTCTGGGGCCAACGTCCTGACTTTC,CASSTEGRISGANVLTF
TRBV19,TRBJ1-5,14,once,TRBD1,TGTGCCAGTAGCCCCGGACAGGGTAGTCAGCCCCAGCATTTT,CASSPGQGSQPQHF
TRBV28,TRBJ2-3,15,.,.,TGTGCCAGCAGGGGGGCGGGGGCGCGCACAGATACGCAGTATTTT,CASRGAGARTDTQYF
TRBV27,TRBJ2-1,13,.,TRBD2,TGTGCCAGCAGGCTAGCGGGGAGGAATGAGCAGTTCTTC,CASRLAGRNEQFF
TRBV6-1,TRBJ1-1,12,.,.,TGTGCCAGCAGGGGGGGAAACACTGAAGCTTTCTTT,CASRGGNTEAFF
TRBV7-2,TRBJ1-5,15,.,TRBD1,TGTGCCAGCAGCCGGACAGGGCCTCTAGGTCAGCCCCAGCATTTT,CASSRTGPLGQPQHF
TRBV5-1,TRBJ2-5,16,.,TRBD2,TGCGCCAGCAGCTTGGCAAGGCTAGCGGGGGAGGAGACCCAGTACTTC,CASSLARLAGEETQYF
TRBV18,TRBJ1-5,16,.,.,TGTGCCAGCTCACCACGCCGGACAGTCCAAGGCCAGCCCCAGCATTTT,CASSPRRTVQGQPQHF
TRBV6-6,TRBJ2-7,12,.,.,TGTGCCAGCAGCCAGACAGACTACGAGCAGTACTTC,CASSQTDYEQYF
TRBV12-5,TRBJ2-1,13,.,.,TGTGCTAGTGGTTTGGGGACAGTTAATGAGCAGTTCTTC,CASGLGTVNEQFF
TRBV5-8,TRBJ2-7,15,.,TRBD2,TGTGCCAGCAGCCGCGCCGGGACTAGCTTTTCCGAGCAGTACTTC,CASSRAGTSFSEQYF
TRBV27,TRBJ1-6,15,few,TRBD1,TGTGCCAGCAGTCGCCCGGGACAGGGGGCTTCACCCCTCCACTTT,CASSRPGQGASPLHF
TRBV4-2,TRBJ1-6,19,.,.,TGTGCCAGCAGGGATCCCTTAAAGGGCCCTCGGGACTATAATTCACCCCTCCACTTT,CASRDPLKGPRDYNSPLHF
TRBV12-1,TRBJ1-5,15,few,.,TGTGCCAGCAGCTTTGATGGGACAGCATCCCAGCCCCAGCATTTT,CASSFDGTASQPQHF
TRBV5-6,TRBJ2-2,19,.,TRBD1,TGTGCCAGCAGCTCAACCGGGACAGGGGGGTTCGCGAACACCGGGGAGCTGTTTTTT,CASSSTGTGGFANTGELFF
TRBV27,TRBJ2-2,15,.,TRBD2,TGTGCCAGCAGTTTCGGGGGGTCGAACACCGGGGAGCTGTTTTTT,CASSFGGSNTGELFF
TRBV7-2,TRBJ2-7,14,.,.,TGTGCCAGCAGCCGGGAACAGGGACCCTACGAGCAGTACTTC,CASSREQGPYEQYF
TRBV7-9,TRBJ1-2,14,.,.,TGTGCCAGCAGCTTAGGGACCTGGGAGGATGGCTACACCTTC,CASSLGTWEDGYTF
TRBV7-3,TRBJ2-5,14,.,.,TGTGCCAGCAGCCAAGACGGCCCGGGAGAGACCCAGTACTTC,CASSQDGPGETQYF
TRBV5-1,TRBJ2-1,16,.,TRBD2,TGCGCCAGCAGCTTGTCAGCGGGGGGACTCTACAATGAGCAGTTCTTC,CASSLSAGGLYNEQFF
TRBV6-1,TRBJ1-3,15,.,TRBD1,TGTGCCAGCAGTCACACAGGGGTTTCTGGAAACACCATATATTTT,CASSHTGVSGNTIYF
TRBV2,TRBJ2-7,12,.,TRBD2,TGTGCCAAGGGGACTACCTCCTACGAGCAGTACTTC,CAKGTTSYEQYF